A few counts support the clone carrying this TCR beta chain. V dropped 8 bases and J dropped 8 bases, with 7 bases sitting between them. The CDR3 spans 10 residues. Produced via immunoSEQ multiplex PCR; TCRdb's table is partial and in-frame only. The sample yields under 550,000 clones, 90% seen once. The data stem from a study of Ad26.COV2.S vaccination and SARS-CoV-2 variants. The treatment is: some 20 received Ad26.COV2.S at low or high dose, single or two shots; 5 received placebo; per-sample allocation not given. The study sampled participants on day 63 after the first vaccine or placebo injection. Wuhan-strain SARS-CoV-2 spike was expressed by the Ad26 vector that made up the vaccine.

The clonotype comes from a person aged 18 to 59 who received the Ad26.COV2.S COVID-19 vaccine or a placebo. Sequences were derived from peripheral blood, sampled in a trial of Ad26.COV2.S vaccine versus placebo. The V gene is TRBV12-3 or TRBV12-4, the J gene TRBJ1-5; D not certain. The CDR3 reads CASGLEPQHF. For the CDR3, the DNA is TGTGCCAGCGGCCTAGAGCCCCAGCATTTT.